Here is one T cell receptor (beta chain) with its context. Antigen unknown. The assay was immunoSEQ multiplex PCR, and TCRdb's table has in-frame clones only and misses some. The sample has 95,000 to 150,000 clones, about 91% seen once. The sample originates from a study of T cell responses to AZD1222 COVID-19 vaccine. Study conclusions and caveats: Vaccine-associated CD4 TCRs spanned spike, dominant at 160-218 and 743-854. White British donors predominated, females outnumbered males, and clonal diversity was possibly underestimated. The breadth and depth of Spike-specific TCRs increased once two AZD1222 doses had been given.

The sequencing here drew on peripheral blood, taken on day 0 of AZD1222 vaccination. The origin of this receptor is an adult in good health.

The CDR3 loop is CASSRYGGQPQHF. The CDR3, as DNA: TGTGCCAGCAGCCGATATGGGGGACAGCCCCAGCATTTT. The genes are TRBV14 and TRBJ1-5, with D perhaps matching TRBD1 (5 bases). V was clipped by 4 bases and J by 7 bases, with 11 bases between them. CDR1 is SGHDN, CDR2 FVKESK, per germline. The CDR3 contains 13 residues. Combining the CDR3 with reference TRBV14 and TRBJ1-5 gives the whole variable domain EAGVTQFPSHSVIEKGQTVTLRCDPISGHDNLYWYRRVMGKEIKFLLHFVKESKQDESGMPNNRFLAERTGGTYSTLKVQPAELEDSGVYFCASSRYGGQPQHFGDGTRLSIL.